These T cell receptor beta chains were read from a single sample in a study of PD-1 blockade in classical Hodgkin lymphoma. Only in-frame clones appear in the TCRdb table, and some are missing; sequencing was by immunoSEQ multiplex PCR. Of some 93,000 clones listed, 80% to 95% are singletons. The sample was peripheral blood mononuclear cells (PBMCs), taken at baseline. The receptors shown here come from a human donor with classical Hodgkin lymphoma. Each CDR3 is given with its conserved first and last residue. D genes are given only for firm matches. Some rows have no size entry. The others give once, few or many, or a class for an expanded clone.

TRBV5-1,TRBJ1-1,.,.,CASSFRPRQIALLMNTEAFF,TGCGCCAGCAGCTTCCGTCCTAGACAGATAGCTCTTCTTATGAACACTGAAGCTTTCTTT
TRBV7-3,TRBJ2-2,.,TRBD2,CASSRGLAGRRNTGELFF,TGTGCCAGCAGCCGTGGACTAGCGGGACGACGTAACACCGGGGAGCTGTTTTTT
TRBV28,TRBJ1-2,.,.,CVTWQSPNYGYTF,TGTGTAACCTGGCAGTCGCCTAACTATGGCTACACCTTC
TRBV27,TRBJ2-7,.,TRBD2,CASTGSGRSHEQYF,TGTGCCAGCACCGGTAGCGGGAGATCCCACGAGCAGTACTTC
TRBV9,TRBJ2-6,.,TRBD1,CASSTGQGGGSGANVLTF,TGTGCCAGCAGCACCGGACAGGGGGGAGGCTCTGGGGCCAACGTCCTGACTTTC
TRBV5-1,TRBJ1-5,.,.,CASSLEGQPQHF,TGCGCCAGCAGCTTGGAGGGTCAGCCCCAGCATTTT
TRBV10-3,TRBJ1-1,.,.,CAIATYRVVGTEAFF,TGTGCCATCGCGACCTACAGGGTGGTGGGCACTGAAGCTTTCTTT
TRBV7-8,TRBJ1-2,.,.,CASSLAKGNGYTF,TGTGCCAGCAGCTTAGCGAAGGGGAATGGCTACACCTTC
TRBV13,TRBJ2-7,once,TRBD2,CASSSTLAGTPHEQYF,TGTGCCAGCAGCTCTACTTTAGCGGGAACCCCCCACGAGCAGTACTTC
TRBV7-9,TRBJ2-7,.,TRBD2,CASVGGAYEQYF,TGTGCCAGCGTGGGGGGGGCCTACGAGCAGTACTTC
TRBV10-1,TRBJ2-7,.,.,CASSDRGSSYEQYF,TGCGCCAGCAGTGATCGAGGGAGCTCCTACGAGCAGTACTTC
TRBV27,TRBJ2-3,.,.,CASSLGGPAATRTDTQYF,TGTGCCAGCAGTTTAGGGGGGCCGGCTGCGACTCGCACAGATACGCAGTATTTT
TRBV11-1,TRBJ2-2,.,.,CASRGPRGTGELFF,TGTGCCAGCAGGGGGCCCAGGGGCACCGGGGAGCTGTTTTTT
TRBV7-9,TRBJ2-1,few,.,CASSLGRPASGATYNEQFF,TGTGCCAGCAGCTTAGGACGACCGGCGTCGGGGGCCACCTACAATGAGCAGTTCTTC
TRBV2,TRBJ2-7,.,TRBD1,CASMGTAYEQYF,TGTGCCAGCATGGGGACAGCGTACGAGCAGTACTTC
TRBV30,TRBJ2-5,.,.,CAWSVSYGTQYF,TGTGCCTGGAGTGTATCATACGGGACCCAGTACTTC
TRBV4-2,TRBJ2-5,.,.,CASSQDRAGGTQYF,TGTGCCAGCAGCCAAGATCGAGCAGGAGGGACCCAGTACTTC
TRBV7-8,TRBJ2-2,.,.,CASSLDGNPGELFF,TGTGCCAGCAGCTTAGATGGCAATCCCGGGGAGCTGTTTTTT
TRBV2,TRBJ2-7,.,.,CASSEGRYEQYF,TGTGCCAGCAGTGAAGGGAGATACGAGCAGTACTTC
TRBV2,TRBJ1-1,.,TRBD1,CASSEPDRGWNTEAFF,TGTGCCAGCAGTGAACCCGACAGGGGGTGGAACACTGAAGCTTTCTTT
TRBV6-5,TRBJ2-7,.,.,CASSYSNTINYEQYF,TGTGCCAGCAGTTACTCGAACACCATTAACTACGAGCAGTACTTC
TRBV30,TRBJ1-1,.,.,CAWSNTENTEAFF,TGTGCCTGGAGTAACACAGAGAACACTGAAGCTTTCTTT
TRBV5-4,TRBJ1-2,.,.,CASSPEAFSYGYTF,TGTGCCAGCAGCCCGGAGGCGTTTTCCTATGGCTACACCTTC
TRBV7-9,TRBJ1-5,.,.,CASSSSSGINQPQHF,TGTGCCAGCAGCTCCTCGAGTGGGATAAATCAGCCCCAGCATTTT
TRBV30,TRBJ2-7,.,.,CAWSGRADSPYEQYF,TGTGCCTGGAGTGGACGGGCCGACAGTCCCTACGAGCAGTACTTC
TRBV4-1,TRBJ2-3,.,.,CASSPRLSTGRTDTQYF,TGCGCCAGCAGCCCCCGCTTATCTACAGGGCGCACAGATACGCAGTATTTT
TRBV6-1,TRBJ2-7,.,.,CASRNRVYEQYF,TGTGCCAGCAGAAACAGGGTTTACGAGCAGTACTTC
TRBV5-1,TRBJ1-4,.,.,CASSLYQGRNEKLFF,TGCGCCAGCAGCTTGTATCAGGGGCGTAATGAAAAACTGTTTTTT
TRBV10-1,TRBJ1-4,.,.,CARQKREQEDEAGLRKLFF,TGCGCCCGCCAGAAGAGGGAACAGGAGGATGAAGCTGGCCTGAGAAAACTGTTTTTT
TRBV5-1,TRBJ2-2,once,.,CASSPPTDYTGELFF,TGCGCCAGCAGCCCTCCCACAGATTACACCGGGGAGCTGTTTTTT
TRBV21-1,TRBJ2-3,.,.,CASSKGGTSGSAGTDTQYF,TGTGCCAGCAGCAAAGGTGGGACTAGCGGGAGTGCAGGCACAGATACGCAGTATTTT
TRBV2,TRBJ1-4,.,.,CASGGEVGEKLFF,TGTGCCAGTGGGGGGGAAGTAGGAGAAAAACTGTTTTTT
TRBV6-6,TRBJ1-5,.,.,CASSLDNQPQHF,TGTGCCAGCAGTCTCGACAATCAGCCCCAGCATTTT
TRBV6-1,TRBJ2-7,.,.,CASSEGTLFYEQYF,TGTGCCAGCAGTGAAGGGACACTATTCTACGAGCAGTACTTC
TRBV7-9,TRBJ1-4,once,.,CASSPSEKLFF,TGTGCCAGCAGCCCCAGTGAAAAACTGTTTTTT
TRBV12-5,TRBJ1-1,.,.,CASGFGEGAEAFF,TGTGCTAGTGGTTTCGGGGAAGGGGCTGAAGCTTTCTTT
TRBV5-1,TRBJ2-7,.,TRBD2,CASSEGLAGGPSPPYEQYF,TGCGCCAGCAGCGAAGGACTAGCGGGAGGCCCCTCTCCCCCCTACGAGCAGTACTTC
TRBV19,TRBJ2-5,.,TRBD2,CASSIPGLAGGKETQYF,TGTGCCAGTAGTATCCCAGGACTAGCGGGAGGGAAAGAGACCCAGTACTTC
TRBV19,TRBJ1-1,.,TRBD1,CASSGDRGRWATEAFF,TGTGCCAGTAGTGGGGACAGGGGGCGCTGGGCGACTGAAGCTTTCTTT
TRBV5-1,TRBJ2-7,.,.,CASSFSLRGRDGKEQYF,TGCGCCAGCAGCTTCTCCCTCAGGGGGAGGGATGGAAAAGAGCAGTACTTC
TRBV18,TRBJ2-5,.,.,CASSAAGNSFQETQYF,TGTGCCAGCTCGGCTGCCGGGAACAGTTTCCAAGAGACCCAGTACTTC